A selection of T cell receptor beta chains follows, all from one sample in a study of cytomegalovirus exposure and HLA in healthy donors. Only in-frame clones appear in the TCRdb table, and some are missing; sequencing was by immunoSEQ multiplex PCR. The sample totals 200,000 or so clones. The sequencing sample was made of PBMCs. These receptors were obtained from a boy aged 5-17 years in good health and CMV-seronegative. Each CDR3 is given with its conserved first and last residue. The order of the fields is D gene, J gene, V gene, CDR3 protein, CDR3 DNA. A D gene is named only where the DNA matches it firmly.

>.|TRBJ2-7|TRBV18
CASSPSRAYEQYF
TGTGCCAGCTCACCAAGCAGGGCCTACGAGCAGTACTTC
>TRBD2|TRBJ2-7|TRBV6-5
CASSYSTAGAFYEQYF
TGTGCCAGCAGTTACTCTACAGCGGGGGCCTTCTACGAGCAGTACTTC
>.|TRBJ1-2|TRBV6-6
CASSRDSLWGYTF
TGTGCCAGCAGTCGGGACTCCCTATGGGGCTACACCTTC
>TRBD1|TRBJ1-2|TRBV7-9
CASSSGTGEGYGYTF
TGTGCCAGCAGCTCAGGGACAGGGGAGGGCTATGGCTACACCTTC
>.|TRBJ1-4|TRBV11-3
CASSSRSGEKLFF
TGTGCCAGCAGCTCCCGGTCAGGCGAAAAACTGTTTTTT
>TRBD1|TRBJ1-2|TRBV11-2
CASSLEGQGYGYTF
TGTGCCAGCAGCTTAGAGGGACAGGGCTATGGCTACACCTTC
>TRBD1|TRBJ2-7|TRBV6-5
CASSFLTGGVWEQYF
TGTGCCAGCAGTTTTCTCACAGGGGGAGTCTGGGAGCAGTACTTC
>.|TRBJ1-4|TRBV4-3
CASSPPSAGGLGEKLFF
TGCGCCAGCAGCCCGCCGTCTGCGGGGGGACTGGGAGAAAAACTGTTTTTT
>.|TRBJ1-1|TRBV4-3
CASSQDLTNTEAFF
TGCGCCAGCAGCCAAGATCTCACAAACACTGAAGCTTTCTTT
>.|TRBJ2-7|TRBV4-1
CASSRNLGTDYEQYF
TGCGCCAGCAGCCGCAATCTAGGTACCGACTACGAGCAGTACTTC
>.|TRBJ2-5|TRBV5-6
CASSLSSGQETQYF
TGTGCCAGCAGCTTAAGTTCCGGGCAAGAGACCCAGTACTTC
>TRBD1|TRBJ1-5|TRBV7-9
CASSYDRDINQPQHF
TGTGCCAGCAGCTACGACAGGGACATCAATCAGCCCCAGCATTTT
>TRBD2|TRBJ2-5|TRBV4-2
CASSLHLKPTSGGLETQYF
TGTGCCAGCAGCCTCCACCTAAAACCGACTAGCGGGGGGCTGGAGACCCAGTACTTC
>.|TRBJ2-6|TRBV18
CASSPTTGTRSGANVLTF
TGTGCCAGCTCACCAACGACAGGGACTCGCTCTGGGGCCAACGTCCTGACTTTC
>TRBD1|TRBJ1-1|TRBV25-1
CASSITGGNTEAFF
TGTGCCAGCAGTATAACAGGGGGGAACACTGAAGCTTTCTTT
>TRBD2|TRBJ2-3|TRBV2
CASSEKVAGVSTDTQYF
TGTGCCAGCAGTGAGAAGGTAGCGGGAGTTAGCACAGATACGCAGTATTTT
>TRBD1|TRBJ2-7|TRBV6-5
CASSYSGQGAYEQYF
TGTGCCAGCAGTTACTCGGGACAGGGGGCCTACGAGCAGTACTTC
>.|TRBJ1-1|TRBV5-4
CASSFTLGSGAEAFF
TGTGCCAGCAGCTTTACTCTGGGCTCTGGCGCTGAAGCTTTCTTT